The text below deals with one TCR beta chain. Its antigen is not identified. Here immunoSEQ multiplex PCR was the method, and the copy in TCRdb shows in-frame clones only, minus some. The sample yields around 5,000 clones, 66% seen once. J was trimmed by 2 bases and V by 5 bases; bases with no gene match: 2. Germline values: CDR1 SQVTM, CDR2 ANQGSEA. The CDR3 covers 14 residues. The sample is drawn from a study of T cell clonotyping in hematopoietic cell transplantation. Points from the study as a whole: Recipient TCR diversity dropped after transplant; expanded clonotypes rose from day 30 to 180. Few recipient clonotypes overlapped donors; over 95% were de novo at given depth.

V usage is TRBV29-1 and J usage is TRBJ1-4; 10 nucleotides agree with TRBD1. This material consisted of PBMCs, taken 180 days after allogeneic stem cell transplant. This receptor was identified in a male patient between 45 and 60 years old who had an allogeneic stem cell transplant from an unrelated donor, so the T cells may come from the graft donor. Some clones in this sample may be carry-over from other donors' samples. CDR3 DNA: TGCAGCGTTAGGACAGGGGGGACTAATGAAAAACTGTTTTTT. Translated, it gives CSVRTGGTNEKLFF.